These 19 T cell receptor beta chains originate from one sample sequenced in a study of blood T cell repertoires in COVID-19. The repertoire was sequenced with immunoSEQ multiplex PCR; TCRdb's copy has only in-frame clones and lacks some. The sample yields approximately 270,000 clones, approximately 83% seen once. Sequenced sample: peripheral blood. The receptor source for this set is an elderly man with acute or convalescent COVID-19.

This rearrangement joins TRBV19 to TRBJ2-6; perhaps TRBD2 as D (5 bases). Germline assignment: CDR1 LNHDA and CDR2 SQIVND (reference sequence). V shed 3 bases and J shed 0 bases, with 12 bases lying between them. This CDR3 is built from 17 residues. The DNA of the CDR3 is TGTGCCAGTAGTATCACGTTCCGGGGCTCTGGGGCCAACGTCCTGACTTTC. Translated: CASSITFRGSGANVLTF. The full variable domain, its missing parts supplied by reference TRBV19 and TRBJ2-6, is DGGITQSPKYLFRKEGQNVTLSCEQNLNHDAMYWYRQDPGQGLRLIYYSQIVNDFQKGDIAEGYSVSREKKESFPLTVTSAQKNPTAFYLCASSITFRGSGANVLTFGAGSRLTVL.

The chain carries TRBV2 and TRBJ2-4, with D perhaps matching TRBD1 (6 bases). Germline CDR1 and CDR2: SNHLY and FYNNEI. Trimming removed 3 bases at V and 6 bases at J, with 12 bases between. The CDR3 sequence is 14 residues long. CDR3 sequence: CASSEGAVSNIQYF. CDR3 DNA sequence: TGTGCCAGCAGTGAGGGGGCAGTTTCAAACATTCAGTACTTC.

The genes are TRBV4-2 and TRBJ1-1, with 8 nucleotides matching TRBD1. This CDR3 has 15 residues. The germline CDR1 and CDR2 sequences are LGHNA and YNFKEQ. Unmatched junction bases numbered 5, after V lost 0 bases and J lost 5 bases. CDR3 nucleotide sequence: TGTGCCAGCAGCCAAGACAGGGGGCTAGGAACTGAAGCTTTCTTT. This encodes CASSQDRGLGTEAFF.

The rearrangement links TRBV28 to TRBJ1-2; D may be TRBD1 (6 bases). This CDR3 is 13 amino acids long. Per the germline V gene, CDR1 is MDHEN and CDR2 is SYDVKM. V was trimmed by 6 bases and J by 8 bases, leaving 16 bases between them. The CDR3 coding sequence is TGTGCCAGCAGAGGTGGGGGCCCAATAGGCTACACCTTC. This gives the protein CASRGGGPIGYTF.

The chain joins TRBV7-9 to TRBJ2-3, with D perhaps matching TRBD2 (5 bases). There are 17 residues in the CDR3. Germline CDR1 is SEHNR and CDR2 is FQNEAQ (reference sequence). V was pared by 5 bases and J by 3 bases, with 21 bases between. The CDR3 loop is CASSPSSLESRTDTQYF. DNA of the CDR3: TGTGCCAGCAGCCCTAGCTCACTAGAGTCAAGAACAGATACGCAGTATTTT.

This clone appeared once. The rearrangement links TRBV2 to TRBJ2-5; D ambiguous. Germline lookup yields CDR1 SNHLY and CDR2 FYNNEI. CDR3 size: 11 residues. V was cut by 6 bases and J by 5 bases, with 7 bases left in between. The CDR3 DNA is TGTGCCAGCAGACTGGAGGAGACCCAGTACTTC. It yields the protein CASRLEETQYF.

The chain joins TRBV5-1 to TRBJ2-3, with D possibly being TRBD2 (5 bases). V was trimmed by 6 bases and J by 6 bases, leaving 14 bases between them. The CDR3 extends over 13 amino acids. Looked up from germline, CDR1 is SGHRS and CDR2 is YFSETQ. CDR3 nucleotide sequence: TGCGCCAGCATGGGTCCCTCGGGGGATACGCAGTATTTT. The encoded protein is CASMGPSGDTQYF.

The rearrangement joins TRBV18 to TRBJ1-4, with 10 bases aligning to TRBD1. The length of the CDR3 is 16 residues. V lost 5 bases and J lost 6; bases outside the gene matches: 9. The germline gives CDR1 KGHSH, CDR2 LQKENI. CDR3 loop: CASSAKTGGQDEKLFF. The CDR3 DNA follows: TGTGCCAGCTCAGCGAAGACAGGGGGCCAGGATGAAAAACTGTTTTTT.

This clone is a singleton in its sample. The rearrangement uses TRBV18 and TRBJ1-4; the D gene is possibly TRBD1 (6 bases). The V end lost 2 bases, the J end lost 8 bases, and 9 bases lay between the germline ends. This CDR3 comprises 13 residues. CDR1 is KGHSH and CDR2 is LQKENI in the germline V gene. CDR3 sequence: CASSPGGAEKLFF. CDR3 nucleotides: TGTGCCAGCTCACCAGGGGGCGCGGAAAAACTGTTTTTT. Full variable domain (outside the CDR3, taken from reference TRBV18 and TRBJ1-4): NAGVMQNPRHLVRRRGQEARLRCSPMKGHSHVYWYRQLPEEGLKFMVYLQKENIIDESGMPKERFSAEFPKEGPSILRIQQVVRGDSAAYFCASSPGGAEKLFFGSGTQLSVL.

The chain links TRBV5-1 to TRBJ2-3; D may be TRBD2 (6 bases). Germline V lookup: CDR1 SGHRS, CDR2 YFSETQ. The CDR3 totals 16 residues. The V end lost 0 bases, the J end lost 6 bases, and 17 bases lay between the germline ends. CDR3: CASSLEASVSLDTQYF. As DNA, the CDR3 is TGCGCCAGCAGCTTGGAGGCTAGCGTCTCACTGGATACGCAGTATTTT.

The rearrangement uses TRBV19 and TRBJ1-4; 9 bases are shared with TRBD1. Germline CDR1 is LNHDA and CDR2 is SQIVND (reference sequence). This CDR3 region has 17 residues. The J segment lost 16 bases and the V segment lost 0 bases, leaving 18 bases of the junction unmatched. The CDR3 protein is CASSIDTTGTGSPGTFF. The CDR3 DNA follows: TGTGCCAGTAGTATAGATACGACCGGGACAGGGTCCCCTGGTACGTTTTTT.

The chain joins TRBV6-5 to TRBJ1-2, with TRBD1 matching 8 bases. The CDR3 covers 14 residues. V was clipped by 6 bases and J by 0 bases; unmatched bases: 3. CDR1 is MNHEY and CDR2 is SVGAGI in the germline V gene. The CDR3 reads CASSLGQANYGYTF. CDR3 coding DNA: TGTGCCAGCAGCCTGGGACAGGCTAACTATGGCTACACCTTC.

V usage is TRBV24-1 and J usage is TRBJ2-1, with 8 bases lining up with TRBD1. With 3 bases clipped from V and 5 bases from J, the junction kept 5 bases outside the gene matches. Germline V gene data show CDR1 as KGHDR and CDR2 as SFDVKD. The CDR3 has 15 residues. The CDR3 is CATSDTGQVNNEQFF. The CDR3 DNA is TGTGCCACCAGTGATACGGGACAGGTGAACAATGAGCAGTTCTTC.

This clone appeared once. This chain links TRBV5-1 with TRBJ2-7; no definite D call. The CDR3 loop spans 14 amino acids. The V and J ends lost 0 bases and 7 bases respectively, with 14 bases between them. The germline V gene encodes CDR1 SGHRS and CDR2 YFSETQ. This chain's CDR3 is CASSLVGLLQEQYF. CDR3 nucleotide sequence: TGCGCCAGCAGCTTGGTGGGCCTCCTTCAGGAGCAGTACTTC.

The rearrangement uses TRBV29-1 and TRBJ1-3, with TRBD1 as a possible D gene (6 bases). Germline V lookup: CDR1 SQVTM, CDR2 ANQGSEA. CDR3 size: 14 residues. Trimming shortened V by 6 bases and J by 7 bases, and 19 bases separated the two germline ends. In DNA form, the CDR3 reads TGCAGCGTCGGTAGCGGGGGGGCTGCGAACACCATATATTTT. This codes for CSVGSGGAANTIYF.

This rearrangement joins TRBV30 to TRBJ1-6; D is perhaps TRBD1 (5 bases). The V end was cut by 4 bases, the J end by 4 bases, with 11 bases between. The germline V gene has CDR1 GTSNPN and CDR2 SVGIG (reference sequence). The CDR3 length is 14 residues. The CDR3 nucleotides read TGTGCCTGGACCACGGGACTTTATAATTCACCCCTCCACTTT. Translated, it gives CAWTTGLYNSPLHF.

Of note for this clone: Other DNA sequences within the sample encode an identical CDR3. This CDR3 reads CASSLGGYNEQFF. Here the CDR3 DNA reads TGTGCCAGCAGTCTGGGGGGTTACAATGAGCAGTTCTTC. The chain combines TRBV27 with TRBJ2-1; maybe TRBD2 (6 bases). Germline CDR1 is MNHEY and CDR2 is SMNVEV (reference sequence). Trimming cost V 5 bases and J 4 bases, with 9 bases left between them. The CDR3 covers 13 residues.

The chain carries TRBV9 and TRBJ1-2; TRBD1 matches 8 bases. Unmatched junction bases numbered 7, after V lost 3 bases and J lost 6 bases. This CDR3 has 14 amino acids. Germline V gives CDR1 SGDLS, CDR2 YYNGEE. The CDR3, as DNA: TGTGCCAGCAGCGGGCGACCGACAGGGGATGGCTACACCTTC. It specifies CASSGRPTGDGYTF.

V is TRBV11-1 and J is TRBJ1-1; D might be TRBD1 (6 bases). Trimming removed 6 bases at V and 7 bases at J, with 12 bases between. CDR3 length equals 12 residues. Germline V gene data show CDR1 as SGHAT and CDR2 as FQDESV (reference sequence). CDR3 nucleotide sequence: TGTGCCAGCAGTCCTGACAGGAATGAAGCTTTCTTT. Amino acids: CASSPDRNEAFF.